The clone carrying this T cell receptor beta chain came up many times. These data originate in a study of T cells in Graves' hyperthyroidism and ophthalmopathy. The CDR3 sequence is 19 residues long. The J segment lost 2 bases and the V segment lost 4 bases, leaving 17 bases of the junction unmatched. The germline gives CDR1 SGHAT, CDR2 FQNNGV. Researchers took RNA transcripts and amplified the TCR beta CDR3 regions from them. A set of HTBI primers served as the primers for a first-round RT-PCR of the TCR CDR3. Using its own MiXCR run on the multiplex PCR reads, TCRdb lists one record per CDR3 protein. This table has around 620,000 distinct CDR3 sequences, 12% to 15% appearing once.

The gene calls are TRBV11-2 and TRBJ2-1; 7 nucleotides agree with TRBD1. This clonotype originated in a woman aged 18-35 years with Graves' ophthalmopathy. Sequenced sample: blood. CDR3 nucleotide sequence: TGTGCCAGCAGCTACACCATTCTACAGGGGCGCTTTCCCTACAATGAGCAGTTCTTC. Residues: CASSYTILQGRFPYNEQFF.